This T cell receptor beta chain appears in the sequencing data of a study of vaccination effects on CD4 cells after COVID-19. Antigen-specific CD4+ T cells were first expanded with viral peptide pools by the ViraFEST assay and only then sequenced. Culturing for about 9 days preceded CD4+ T cell isolation. Vaccine recipients, nucleocapsid antibody negative, had no prior SARS-CoV-2 infection. Cultures of over 1.5 million PBMC per well contained 9.5 to 10 IU/ml IL-2 plus 10 ug/ml peptides. Only in-frame clones appear in the TCRdb table, and some are missing; sequencing was by immunoSEQ multiplex PCR. Here the sample spans 20,000 to 25,000 clones, about two thirds being singletons. Germline CDR1 and CDR2: MNHEY and SVGAGI. Trimming took 5 bases from V and 2 from J, leaving 13 bases between them. The CDR3 is 15 residues long. To note about this clone: As yet, its antigen is unknown.

Findings of the study overall: Whether induced by infection or by vaccine, clones showed marked clonal contraction late after vaccination.

The specimen was CD4+ T cells from PBMCs cultured with SARS-CoV-2 spike peptides, collected before COVID-19 vaccination. V gene TRBV6-5 combines with J gene TRBJ2-1, with a tentative D call TRBD1 (6 bases). The receptor was isolated from a human donor who received a COVID-19 vaccine. CDR3 sequence reads: CASSTGTQTYNEQFF. In nucleotides, the CDR3 is TGTGCCAGCAGTACCGGGACACAAACCTACAATGAGCAGTTCTTC.